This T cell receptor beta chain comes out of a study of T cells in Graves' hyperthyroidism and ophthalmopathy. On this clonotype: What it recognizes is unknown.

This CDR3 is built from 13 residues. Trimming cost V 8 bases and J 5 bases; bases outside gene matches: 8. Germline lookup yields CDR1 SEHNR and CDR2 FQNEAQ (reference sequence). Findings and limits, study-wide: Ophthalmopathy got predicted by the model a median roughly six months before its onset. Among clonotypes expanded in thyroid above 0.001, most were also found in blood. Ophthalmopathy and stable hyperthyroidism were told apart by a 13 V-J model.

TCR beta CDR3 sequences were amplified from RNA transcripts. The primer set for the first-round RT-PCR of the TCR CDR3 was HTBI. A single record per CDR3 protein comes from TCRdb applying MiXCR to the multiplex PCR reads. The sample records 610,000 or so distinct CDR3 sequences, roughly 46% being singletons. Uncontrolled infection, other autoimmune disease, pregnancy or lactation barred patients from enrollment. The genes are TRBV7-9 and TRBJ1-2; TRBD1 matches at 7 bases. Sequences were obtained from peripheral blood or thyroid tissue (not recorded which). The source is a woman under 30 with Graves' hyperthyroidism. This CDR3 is CASGYRQGYGYTF. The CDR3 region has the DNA TGTGCCAGCGGCTACCGACAGGGTTATGGCTACACCTTC.